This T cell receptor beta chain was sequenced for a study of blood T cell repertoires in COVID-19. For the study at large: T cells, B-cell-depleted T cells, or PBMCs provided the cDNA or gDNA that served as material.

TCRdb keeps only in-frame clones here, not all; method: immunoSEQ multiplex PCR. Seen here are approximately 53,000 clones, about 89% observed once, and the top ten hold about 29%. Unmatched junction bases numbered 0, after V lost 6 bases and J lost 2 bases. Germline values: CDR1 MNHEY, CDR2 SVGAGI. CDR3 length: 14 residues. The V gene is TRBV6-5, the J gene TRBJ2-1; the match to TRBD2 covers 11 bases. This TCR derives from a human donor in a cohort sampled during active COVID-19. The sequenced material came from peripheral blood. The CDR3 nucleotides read TGTGCCAGCAGGACTAGCGGGACCTACAATGAGCAGTTCTTC. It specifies CASRTSGTYNEQFF.